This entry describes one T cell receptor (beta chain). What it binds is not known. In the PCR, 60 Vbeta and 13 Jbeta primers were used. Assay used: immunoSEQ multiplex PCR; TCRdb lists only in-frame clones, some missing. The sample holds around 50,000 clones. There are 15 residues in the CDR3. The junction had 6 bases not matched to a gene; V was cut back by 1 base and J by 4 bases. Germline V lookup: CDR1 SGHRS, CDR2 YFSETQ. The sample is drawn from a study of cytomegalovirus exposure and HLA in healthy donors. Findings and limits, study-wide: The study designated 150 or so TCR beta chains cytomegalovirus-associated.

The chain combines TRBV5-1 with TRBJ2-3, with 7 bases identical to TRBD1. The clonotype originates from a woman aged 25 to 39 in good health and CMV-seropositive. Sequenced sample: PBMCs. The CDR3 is CASSLTGAGADTQYF. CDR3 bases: TGCGCCAGCAGCTTGACAGGGGCAGGTGCAGATACGCAGTATTTT.